These T cell receptor beta chains were read from a single sample in a study of T-cell reconstitution after alpha-beta-depleted transplantation in children. TCRdb analysed the PCR reads with MiXCR anew, one entry per CDR3 protein. The data show about 580,000 distinct CDR3 sequences, with about 21% seen just once and roughly 13% held by the top ten. The sample in question was PBMCs, mostly from graft donor cells, obtained 360 days after TCRalphabeta/CD19-depleted stem cell transplant. The receptor source for this set is a boy younger than two who had a stem cell transplant for acute myeloid leukemia, so the T cells may come from the graft donor. CDR3s include the opening cysteine and the closing phenylalanine or tryptophan. A D gene is named only where the DNA matches it firmly. Not every row has a clone size; where given, it reads once, few, many or a size class.

V	J	D	size	DNA	CDR3
TRBV12-3/TRBV12-4	TRBJ2-1	TRBD2	many	TGTGCCAGCAGTTTCCAGCGGGGAAGGAGTAGGAATGAGCAGTTCTTC	CASSFQRGRSRNEQFF
TRBV12-3/TRBV12-4	TRBJ2-2	NA	NA	TGTGCCAGCAGGGCAGCGGGGAACACCGGGGAGCTGTTTTTT	CASRAAGNTGELFF
TRBV29-1	TRBJ2-1	NA	NA	TGCAGCGTTGAGGGGGCCCGGGAGCAGTTCTTC	CSVEGAREQFF
TRBV10-3	TRBJ2-1	TRBD1	many	TGTGCATCGGCTGGGGCGGGACAGGGACCGTACAATGAGCAGTTCTTC	CASAGAGQGPYNEQFF
TRBV11-1	TRBJ2-7	NA	many	TGTGCCAGCAGCCCTTTTCGTGCTGGGGCCGAGCAGTACTTC	CASSPFRAGAEQYF
TRBV25-1	TRBJ1-2	NA	few	TGTGCCGCGAGCGAGGAGGGGGGTAACTATGGCTACACCTTC	CAASEEGGNYGYTF
TRBV13	TRBJ2-3	NA	many	TGTGCCAGCAGCTTAGCGGGGGGCGATCTCCTGGCAGATACGCAGTATTTT	CASSLAGGDLLADTQYF
TRBV4-3	TRBJ2-7	TRBD2	many	TGCGCCAGCAGCCAAGTGACTAGCGGGGGGTACGAGCAGTACTTC	CASSQVTSGGYEQYF
TRBV10-1	TRBJ2-1	NA	NA	TGCGCCAGCTGGCATTGGAATGAGCAGTTCTTC	CASWHWNEQFF
TRBV29-1	TRBJ2-3	NA	NA	TGCAGCGTTGAGGGGGGATGGACAGATACGCAGTATTTT	CSVEGGWTDTQYF
TRBV9	TRBJ2-3	NA	few	TGTGCCAGCAGCGCAACTGGGACTGCCTGGGGAGATACGCAGTATTTT	CASSATGTAWGDTQYF
TRBV12-3/TRBV12-4	TRBJ1-2	TRBD1	few	TGTGCCAGCAGTGGAGACAGGGAGACGGGTGGCTACACCTTC	CASSGDRETGGYTF
TRBV20-1	TRBJ2-1	NA	many	TGCAGTGCTAGAGATCTAGGGAATGAGCAGTTCTTC	CSARDLGNEQFF
TRBV4-3	TRBJ2-5	NA	NA	TGCGCCAGCAGCCAACAGGTCGCAGATGGGACCCAGTACTTC	CASSQQVADGTQYF
TRBV12-3/TRBV12-4	TRBJ2-6	NA	many	TGTGCCAGCAGCTGGGGTCATGACTCTGGGGCCAACGTCCTGACTTTC	CASSWGHDSGANVLTF
TRBV5-1	TRBJ2-1	NA	many	TGCGCCAGCAGCGCCGAACGACTCACCCAGTCCTACAATGAGCAGTTCTTC	CASSAERLTQSYNEQFF
TRBV4-3	TRBJ2-5	NA	many	TGCGCCAGCAGCCTCCGAAACAACAGGGAAGAGACCCAGTACTTC	CASSLRNNREETQYF
TRBV20-1	TRBJ2-5	NA	few	TGCAGTGCCGACCTAGAAATTGGAGAGACCCAGTACTTC	CSADLEIGETQYF
TRBV7-2	TRBJ2-5	NA	NA	TGTGCCAGCAGCTTATTGGGTTTAGGGGCCCAAGGGGAGACCCAGTACTTC	CASSLLGLGAQGETQYF
TRBV20-1	TRBJ2-7	TRBD1	NA	TGCTGTGCTAGAGATCAGGAGGGACAGGGACTTATCTACGAGCAGTACTTC	CCARDQEGQGLIYEQYF
TRBV20-1	TRBJ2-5	TRBD1	many	TGCAGTGCTACCCCGGGACAGAACCAAGAGACCCAGTACTTC	CSATPGQNQETQYF
TRBV28	TRBJ2-3	NA	NA	TGTGCCAGCAGTTTACTAGGAGAGCGAGATACGCAGTATTTT	CASSLLGERDTQYF
TRBV7-9	TRBJ2-1	NA	NA	TGTGCCAGCAGCCCCGTCGGGCCCTGGGATGAGCAGTTCTTC	CASSPVGPWDEQFF
TRBV5-1	TRBJ1-2	TRBD1	once	TGCGCCAGCAGCTTGGGGGGGACAGGGGATGGCTACACCTTC	CASSLGGTGDGYTF
TRBV7-2	TRBJ2-7	NA	NA	TGTGCCAGCAGCTTAGGGCAGGTCACCTACGAGCAGTACTTC	CASSLGQVTYEQYF
TRBV4-1	TRBJ2-3	TRBD2	NA	TGCGCCAGCAGCCAAGGACTAGCGGAATACACAGATACGCAGTATTTT	CASSQGLAEYTDTQYF
TRBV29-1	TRBJ1-2	TRBD1	NA	TGCAGCGTTGCCGGACAGGGCTTAAACTATGGCTACACCTTC	CSVAGQGLNYGYTF
TRBV12-3/TRBV12-4	TRBJ1-1	TRBD1	NA	TGTGCCAGCAGTTTCGGGACAGGGGGTTCTGAAGCTTTCTTT	CASSFGTGGSEAFF
TRBV11-2	TRBJ2-5	NA	NA	TGTGCCAGCAGCACACCACAGGGACGGGTTTCCAATAGTCGAAGGACCCAGTACTTC	CASSTPQGRVSNSRRTQYF
TRBV6-1	TRBJ2-3	NA	many	TGTGCCAGCAGCCGAGGGGGTAGTACAGATACGCAGTATTTT	CASSRGGSTDTQYF
TRBV20-1	TRBJ1-2	NA	NA	TGCAGTGCTCCCTGGTCTGACCTAGTTGGCTACACCTTC	CSAPWSDLVGYTF
TRBV20-1	TRBJ2-5	TRBD1	few	TGCAGTGCTTGGACAGGGGGGCAGACCCAGTACTTC	CSAWTGGQTQYF
TRBV5-1	TRBJ2-1	TRBD2	NA	TGCGCCAGCAGGCCGGGACTAGCGGGGAGCAGCTCCTACAATGAGCAGTTCTTC	CASRPGLAGSSSYNEQFF
TRBV10-3	TRBJ2-5	NA	few	TGTGCCATCGGGGCGGGCAAAGAGACCCAGTACTTC	CAIGAGKETQYF
TRBV9	TRBJ2-1	TRBD1	NA	TGTGCCAGCAGCATAACGACAGGGTTCTACAATGAGCAGTTCTTC	CASSITTGFYNEQFF
TRBV7-3	TRBJ2-3	NA	NA	TGTGCCAGCAGCTTAAGCCAGACTAGCACAGATACGCAGTATTTT	CASSLSQTSTDTQYF
TRBV4-3	TRBJ2-1	TRBD1	NA	TGCGCCAGCACGACAGGGGGAAGTTGGAGCTCCTACAATGAGCAGTTCTTC	CASTTGGSWSSYNEQFF
TRBV27	TRBJ1-1	NA	few	TGTGCCAGCAGCTACTCTGGGGTGGGGACTGAAGCTTTCTTT	CASSYSGVGTEAFF
TRBV4-1	TRBJ1-4	NA	NA	TGCGCCAGCAGCCAAGACTACGGGGTGAGGAAACTGTTTTTT	CASSQDYGVRKLFF
TRBV30	TRBJ2-1	NA	NA	TGTGCCTGTGGGACAAGCATCTCCTACAATGAGCAGTTCTTC	CACGTSISYNEQFF
TRBV13	TRBJ1-2	NA	few	TGTGCCAGCAGCTTATGGGCAGGACTTAACTATGGCTACACCTTC	CASSLWAGLNYGYTF
TRBV6-5	TRBJ2-1	NA	NA	TGTGCCAGCAGTTATGTGGGGGCAACCTACAATGAGCAGTTCTTC	CASSYVGATYNEQFF
TRBV12-3/TRBV12-4	TRBJ1-2	NA	few	TGTGCCAGCAGTTTAAATCCTAGGAACTATGGCTACACCTTC	CASSLNPRNYGYTF
TRBV10-2	TRBJ1-1	TRBD1	few	TGCGCCAGCAAGTTGGGACAGACCATGAACACTGAAGCTTTCTTT	CASKLGQTMNTEAFF
TRBV5-1	TRBJ2-7	NA	few	TGCGCCAGCAGCTTAAGGGACCACGAGCAGTACTTC	CASSLRDHEQYF
TRBV12-3/TRBV12-4	TRBJ1-6	NA	once	TGTGCCAGTGGGGGGAGGAGCTCCTATAGTTCACCCCTCCACTTT	CASGGRSSYSSPLHF
TRBV6-2/TRBV6-3	TRBJ2-1	TRBD2	few	TGTGCCAGCAGTTGGGGCTATCAGGGGGCCGGGACTAGCGGGTACAATGAGCAGTTCTTC	CASSWGYQGAGTSGYNEQFF
TRBV28	TRBJ2-5	TRBD2	many	TGTGCCAGCAGTTTCGGACTAGCGGCTCAAGAGACCCAGTACTTC	CASSFGLAAQETQYF
TRBV19	TRBJ2-1	TRBD1	many	TGTGCCAGTAGTATAGGGAGACAGGGGTCTCGGCCGATCTTC	CASSIGRQGSRPIF
TRBV10-3	TRBJ1-4	NA	NA	TGTGCCATCAGCCGGCCAGGGAGACTCGATGAAAAACTGTTTTTT	CAISRPGRLDEKLFF
TRBV29-1	TRBJ2-3	TRBD2	few	TGCAGCGTTGCCTCCCTTAGCGGGACTAGCACAGATACGCAGTATTTT	CSVASLSGTSTDTQYF
TRBV6-2/TRBV6-3	TRBJ1-1	NA	once	TGTGCCAGCCGTATCACCAGGGGACGGATGAACACTGAAGCTTTCTTT	CASRITRGRMNTEAFF
TRBV24-1	TRBJ2-1	TRBD1	NA	TGTGCCACCAGTGACAGGACAGGTATCAGCTCCTACAATGAGCAGTTCTTC	CATSDRTGISSYNEQFF
TRBV10-3	TRBJ2-2	TRBD1	NA	TGTGCCATCAGCCCAGGGGGCGGGGAGCTGTTTTTT	CAISPGGGELFF
TRBV21-1	TRBJ1-4	NA	NA	TGTGCCAGCAGCAAAGAGGAAAGGGGACAGGCTGAAAAACTGTTTTTT	CASSKEERGQAEKLFF